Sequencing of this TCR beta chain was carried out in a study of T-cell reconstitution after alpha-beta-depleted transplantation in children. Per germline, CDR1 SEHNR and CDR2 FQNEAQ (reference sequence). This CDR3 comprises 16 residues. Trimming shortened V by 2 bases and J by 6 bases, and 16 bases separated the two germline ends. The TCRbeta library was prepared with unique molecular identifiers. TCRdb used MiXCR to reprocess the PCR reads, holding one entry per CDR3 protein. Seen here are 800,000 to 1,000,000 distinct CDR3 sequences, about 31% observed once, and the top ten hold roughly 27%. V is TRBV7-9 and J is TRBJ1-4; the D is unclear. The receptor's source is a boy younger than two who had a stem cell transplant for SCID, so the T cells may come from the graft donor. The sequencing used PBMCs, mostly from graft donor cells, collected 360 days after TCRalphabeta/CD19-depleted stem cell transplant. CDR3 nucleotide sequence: TGTGCCAGCAGCTTATCCCTCGGACTCGGGGATGAAAAACTGTTTTTT. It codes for CASSLSLGLGDEKLFF. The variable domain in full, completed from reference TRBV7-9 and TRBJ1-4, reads DTGVSQNPRHKITKRGQNVTFRCDPISEHNRLYWYRQTLGQGPEFLTYFQNEAQLEKSRLLSDRFSAERPKGSFSTLEIQRTEQGDSAMYLCASSLSLGLGDEKLFFGSGTQLSVL.